This TCR beta chain was captured in a study of blood T cell repertoires in COVID-19. Only in-frame clones appear in the TCRdb table, and some are missing; sequencing was by immunoSEQ multiplex PCR. The data hold about 180,000 clones, with 70% to 90% observed a single time. The clonotype was recovered from a man in his fifties or sixties with active or convalescent COVID-19. The sample consisted of peripheral blood.

CDR3 amino acids: CASSTGEESTEAFF. CDR3 in DNA: TGTGCCAGCAGTACTGGGGAGGAGAGCACTGAAGCTTTCTTT. The V call is TRBV6-5, the J call TRBJ1-1, with D unresolved. CDR3 size: 14 residues. Germline CDR1 reads MNHEY; CDR2 reads SVGAGI. The V gene lost 5 bases and the J gene lost 4 bases, with 14 bases spanning the gap.